Listed here are 14 T cell receptor beta chains from one sample, sequenced in a study of blood T cell repertoires in COVID-19. Clones were sequenced by immunoSEQ multiplex PCR, and TCRdb holds only the in-frame ones, with some missing. In the table there are some 87,000 clones, around 90% of which are singletons. The specimen sequenced was peripheral blood. The receptors were gathered from a human donor with COVID-19, enrolled during active disease. The donor label of this sample is uncertain.

V and J are TRBV5-1 and TRBJ1-2; D is perhaps TRBD1 (5 bases). From germline, CDR1 is SGHRS and CDR2 YFSETQ. V gave up 0 bases and J gave up 7 bases, with 10 bases separating them. This CDR3 has 13 amino acids. The CDR3 is CASSLVGEGGYTF. As DNA, the CDR3 is TGCGCCAGCAGCTTGGTAGGGGAGGGTGGCTACACCTTC.

The chain uses TRBV6-6 and TRBJ2-7; D is possibly TRBD2 (6 bases). V shed 6 bases and J shed 4 bases, with 16 bases lying between them. The V gene's germline CDR1 is MNHNY and CDR2 SVGAGI (reference sequence). CDR3 size: 14 residues. The CDR3 sequence is CASSPATLAYEQYF. The CDR3, as DNA: TGTGCCAGCAGCCCCGCGACACTAGCTTACGAGCAGTACTTC.

The chain couples TRBV7-3 to TRBJ2-1, with TRBD1 identical over 10 bases. V was pared by 5 bases and J by 2 bases, with 6 bases of the junction left unmatched. Germline-derived CDR1 and CDR2 are SGHTA and FQGTGA. There are 16 residues in the CDR3. The CDR3 region has the DNA TGTGCCAGCAGCCGAGACAGGGGGCGCCCCTACAATGAGCAGTTCTTC. Protein product: CASSRDRGRPYNEQFF. The full variable domain, rest sourced from reference TRBV7-3 and TRBJ2-1, is GAGVSQTPSNKVTEKGKYVELRCDPISGHTALYWYRQSLGQGPEFLIYFQGTGAADDSGLPNDRFFAVRPEGSVSTLKIQRTERGDSAVYLCASSRDRGRPYNEQFFGPGTRLTVL.

The chain uses TRBV11-1 and TRBJ2-7, with 10 bases aligning to TRBD1. The CDR3 is 16 amino acids. V trimming: 3 bases; J trimming: 7 bases; junction bases outside the gene matches: 12. Per germline, CDR1 SGHAT and CDR2 FQDESV (reference sequence). The CDR3 spells CASSLDSGTGDWEQYF. The CDR3 DNA reads TGTGCCAGCAGCTTGGATTCCGGGACAGGGGATTGGGAGCAGTACTTC. The full variable domain, completed using reference TRBV11-1 and TRBJ2-7, is EAEVAQSPRYKITEKSQAVAFWCDPISGHATLYWYRQILGQGPELLVQFQDESVVDDSQLPKDRFSAERLKGVDSTLKIQPAELGDSAMYLCASSLDSGTGDWEQYFGPGTRLTVT.

CDR3 sequence: CASSVGSGGPNTGELFF. The CDR3 DNA is TGTGCCAGCAGCGTGGGTAGCGGGGGGCCGAACACCGGGGAGCTGTTTTTT. The chain carries TRBV9 and TRBJ2-2; 10 positions match TRBD2. CDR3 length: 17 residues. With V trimmed by 2 bases and J by 0 bases, 4 bases remained unmatched. The germline CDR1 and CDR2 sequences are SGDLS and YYNGEE.

A remark on this clone: This sample also contains other DNA sequences that code for the same CDR3. This chain connects TRBV7-6 to TRBJ2-7; TRBD1 agrees at 10 bases. The CDR3 has 14 residues. V trimming: 5 bases; J trimming: 3 bases; junction bases outside the gene matches: 4. CDR1 and CDR2 (germline): SGHVS, FNYEAQ. For the CDR3, the DNA is TGTGCCAGCAGCCTTGGACAGGGGGGCTACGAGCAGTACTTC. This sequence encodes CASSLGQGGYEQYF.

The gene calls are TRBV5-1 and TRBJ2-7; tentatively, D is TRBD1 (5 bases). The CDR3 contains 13 residues. CDR1 SGHRS and CDR2 YFSETQ come from the germline V gene. V dropped 6 bases and J dropped 1 base, with 11 bases sitting between them. The CDR3 spells CASKNTGSYEQYF. DNA for the CDR3: TGCGCCAGCAAAAACACAGGATCCTACGAGCAGTACTTC. Based on the CDR3 plus reference TRBV5-1 and TRBJ2-7, the full variable domain is KAGVTQTPRYLIKTRGQQVTLSCSPISGHRSVSWYQQTPGQGLQFLFEYFSETQRNKGNFPGRFSGRQFSNSRSEMNVSTLELGDSALYLCASKNTGSYEQYFGPGTRLTVT.

CDR3 sequence: CASSATRGGGGDTQYF. The DNA for the CDR3 is TGCGCCAGCAGCGCGACTCGCGGGGGGGGAGGAGATACGCAGTATTTT. The chain has TRBV5-1 and TRBJ2-3; TRBD2 matches 9 bases. The germline gives CDR1 SGHRS, CDR2 YFSETQ. With V trimmed by 4 bases and J by 5 bases, 11 bases remained unmatched. The CDR3 loop spans 16 amino acids.

This sequence joins TRBV10-1 and TRBJ1-1; D is possibly TRBD1 (6 bases). Germline V gene lookup returns CDR1 WNHNN and CDR2 SYGVQD (reference sequence). The ends were cut back, 2 bases at V and 4 bases at J, with 14 bases in the middle. The CDR3 covers 15 residues. The CDR3 region has the DNA TGCGCCAGCAGTGAGCGGACAGACCGAGGCACTGAAGCTTTCTTT. Translation gives CASSERTDRGTEAFF.

This chain connects TRBV6-5 to TRBJ2-7, with D possibly TRBD1 on 5 matching bases. The CDR3 has 15 residues. The V end was cut by 2 bases, the J end by 7 bases, with 18 bases between. CDR1 is MNHEY, CDR2 SVGAGI, per germline. The CDR3 loop is CASSYSQGWAGEQYF. DNA of the CDR3: TGTGCCAGCAGTTACAGCCAGGGCTGGGCCGGGGAGCAGTACTTC.

CDR3: CASSGHPSYGYTF. The CDR3 nucleotides read TGTGCCAGCAGTGGACACCCGTCCTATGGCTACACCTTC. V usage is TRBV2 and J usage is TRBJ1-2; D call uncertain. V gave up 4 bases and J gave up 4 bases, with 10 bases separating them. Germline V gives CDR1 SNHLY, CDR2 FYNNEI. The CDR3 runs to 13 residues.

The V gene is TRBV20-1, the J gene TRBJ1-2; a possible D gene is TRBD1 (5 bases). V was shortened by 6 bases and J by 7 bases, with 12 bases between the two germline ends. The germline V gene encodes CDR1 DFQATT and CDR2 SNEGSKA (reference sequence). The CDR3 consists of 11 residues. The CDR3 DNA follows: TGCAGTGCGCAACAGGATTCTGGCTACACCTTC. It codes for CSAQQDSGYTF.

This clone was observed a single time. The V and J genes are TRBV29-1 and TRBJ1-1; tentatively, D is TRBD1 (5 bases). Germline assignment: CDR1 SQVTM and CDR2 ANQGSEA. The ends were cut back, 4 bases at V and 7 bases at J, with 7 bases in the middle. The CDR3 covers 10 residues. The CDR3 is CSVGQHEAFF. CDR3 coding DNA: TGCAGCGTTGGACAGCATGAAGCTTTCTTT.

This clone was picked up a small number of times. The chain carries TRBV24-1 and TRBJ1-2; no firm D call. The CDR3 runs 11 residues. In germline, CDR1 is KGHDR, CDR2 SFDVKD. V lost 5 bases, J lost 8 bases, and 8 bases lay in between. The CDR3 protein is CATSGRGGYTF. The CDR3 DNA follows: TGTGCCACCAGTGGCAGAGGAGGCTACACCTTC.